Listed below are T cell receptor beta chains from one sample, sequenced in a study of cytomegalovirus exposure and HLA in healthy donors. Libraries were prepared by immunoSEQ multiplex PCR; TCRdb keeps only in-frame clonotypes and omits some of them. The sample holds about 130,000 clones; around 70% are singletons and the top ten take 3% to 4.5%. The source material was PBMCs. All receptors derive from a man aged 35-49 years in good health and CMV-seropositive. Each CDR3 is given with its conserved first and last residue. The D gene is left open where the match is weak. Some rows mark clone size as missing; the rest say once, few, many or name a class of expanded clone.

D gene: TRBD2; J gene: TRBJ2-5; V gene: TRBV2; clone size: few; CDR3 protein: CASIWGLASQETQYF; CDR3 DNA: TGTGCCAGCATTTGGGGACTAGCGTCCCAAGAGACCCAGTACTTC
D gene: .; J gene: TRBJ1-4; V gene: TRBV11-2; clone size: .; CDR3 protein: CASSRGSATNEKLFF; CDR3 DNA: TGTGCCAGCAGCCGGGGGTCTGCAACTAATGAAAAACTGTTTTTT
D gene: TRBD1; J gene: TRBJ2-3; V gene: TRBV28; clone size: .; CDR3 protein: CASSRQGGTDTQYF; CDR3 DNA: TGTGCCAGCAGTCGACAGGGCGGCACAGATACGCAGTATTTT
D gene: .; J gene: TRBJ1-2; V gene: TRBV2; clone size: once; CDR3 protein: CASTGGLGYGYTF; CDR3 DNA: TGTGCCAGCACGGGGGGCTTAGGCTATGGCTACACCTTC
D gene: .; J gene: TRBJ1-1; V gene: TRBV5-6; clone size: .; CDR3 protein: CASSLDGGQNTEAFF; CDR3 DNA: TGTGCCAGCAGTCTGGACGGGGGGCAGAACACTGAAGCTTTCTTT
D gene: .; J gene: TRBJ2-2; V gene: TRBV5-6; clone size: .; CDR3 protein: CASTQDANTGELFF; CDR3 DNA: TGTGCCAGCACACAGGACGCGAACACCGGGGAGCTGTTTTTT
D gene: TRBD1; J gene: TRBJ2-7; V gene: TRBV6-1; clone size: .; CDR3 protein: CASSRDDRGPYEQYF; CDR3 DNA: TGTGCCAGCAGTCGTGATGACAGGGGCCCCTACGAGCAGTACTTC
D gene: TRBD1; J gene: TRBJ1-4; V gene: TRBV15; clone size: .; CDR3 protein: CATSYRGMGEKLFF; CDR3 DNA: TGTGCCACCTCATACAGGGGGATGGGTGAAAAACTGTTTTTT
D gene: .; J gene: TRBJ1-4; V gene: TRBV6-6; clone size: .; CDR3 protein: CASSYWSGGNEKLFF; CDR3 DNA: TGTGCCAGCAGTTATTGGAGCGGGGGGAATGAAAAACTGTTTTTT
D gene: TRBD1; J gene: TRBJ2-5; V gene: TRBV5-1; clone size: .; CDR3 protein: CASTGNRGAGTQYF; CDR3 DNA: TGCGCCAGCACCGGAAACAGGGGCGCCGGGACCCAGTACTTC